One sample yielded the 10 T cell receptor beta chains listed below, sequenced in a study of response to subunit inactivated influenza vaccine. TCRdb used MiXCR to reprocess the RT-PCR reads, holding one entry per CDR3 protein. The top ten clones hold about a tenth of a sample with more than 700,000 distinct CDR3 sequences, 21% of them seen once. This material consisted of PBMCs from blood, taken approximately 5 days after vaccination. These receptor sequences come from a middle-aged man who received an inactivated influenza vaccine.

The chain joins TRBV10-3 to TRBJ2-1; TRBD2 matches 13 bases. This CDR3 has 17 residues. The trim removed 5 bases at V and 6 bases at J, leaving 10 bases unmatched. Germline V gene sequence: CDR1 ENHRY, CDR2 SYGVKD. CDR3 residues: CAISNEPGLAGTNEQFF. The DNA for the CDR3 is TGTGCCATCAGTAACGAGCCGGGACTAGCGGGAACCAATGAGCAGTTCTTC.

This clonotype was seen a few times. This sequence joins TRBV27 and TRBJ2-1, with 10 nucleotides matching TRBD2. The V and J ends lost 4 bases and 12 bases, in that order; junction bases with no gene match: 12. The CDR3 totals 15 residues. Germline values: CDR1 MNHEY, CDR2 SMNVEV (reference sequence). CDR3 in amino acids: CASSWIAGGPMRQFF. The CDR3 DNA is TGTGCCAGCAGTTGGATAGCGGGAGGTCCAATGAGGCAGTTCTTC.

This clonotype was counted between two and nine times. The chain is built from TRBV7-9 and TRBJ2-7; the D gene is possibly TRBD1 (5 bases). V was cut by 1 base and J by 4 bases, with 11 bases left in between. Per germline, CDR1 SEHNR and CDR2 FQNEAQ (reference sequence). The CDR3 has 14 residues. CDR3 loop: CASSLDRTLYEQYF. DNA of the CDR3: TGTGCCAGCAGCTTAGACAGGACCTTATACGAGCAGTACTTC.

This clonotype showed up just a few times. The V and J genes are TRBV20-1 and TRBJ1-5; D is possibly TRBD1 (5 bases). CDR1 and CDR2 (germline): DFQATT, SNEGSKA (reference sequence). This CDR3 spans 14 amino acids. With 6 bases removed from V and 4 bases from J, the gap between germline ends came to 16 bases. CDR3 nucleotide sequence: TGCAGTGCCGAGAGGGACGGGCAAAATCAGCCCCAGCATTTT. Protein: CSAERDGQNQPQHF.

This clonotype has just one count. The rearrangement joins TRBV7-2 to TRBJ2-7, with TRBD1 identical over 9 bases. This CDR3 has 16 residues. J lost 7 bases, V lost 4 bases, and 14 bases had no gene match. Germline CDR1 reads SGHTA; CDR2 reads FQGNSA. The CDR3 DNA is TGTGCCAGCAGCTGGAGCCGCGGGACAGGGCTGGGGGAGCAGTACTTC. Residues: CASSWSRGTGLGEQYF.

The chain links TRBV20-1 to TRBJ1-1; TRBD1 matches 7 bases. The CDR3 length is 16 residues. V was pared by 0 bases and J by 0 bases, with 7 bases of the junction left unmatched. Looked up from germline, CDR1 is DFQATT and CDR2 is SNEGSKA (reference sequence). The CDR3 loop reads CSARDLLGQLNTEAFF. The CDR3 nucleotides are TGCAGTGCTAGAGACCTACTGGGACAGTTGAACACTGAAGCTTTCTTT.

The chain has TRBV20-1 and TRBJ1-6; TRBD1 aligns across 10 bases. J gave up 9 bases and V 0 bases, and 11 bases lay outside the gene matches. Per the germline V gene, CDR1 is DFQATT and CDR2 is SNEGSKA (reference sequence). The CDR3 extends over 17 amino acids. CDR3 residues: CSARDNMGGQGTSPLHF. CDR3 coding DNA: TGCAGTGCTAGAGATAATATGGGGGGACAGGGGACTTCACCCCTCCACTTT.

In its sample, this clonotype was seen a few times. The CDR3 nucleotides are TGTGCCAGCAGCTTAGGTTCCGCTTACAGAAGCTCCTACAATGAGCAGTTCTTC. Its translation: CASSLGSAYRSSYNEQFF. The rearrangement uses TRBV11-1 and TRBJ2-1; D gene unclear. CDR1 is SGHAT, CDR2 FQDESV, per germline (reference sequence). This CDR3 is built from 18 residues. Trimming removed 1 base from V and 0 bases from J, with 16 bases in between.

The J gene is TRBJ1-6, the V gene TRBV20-1; 7 bases match TRBD1. CDR1 DFQATT and CDR2 SNEGSKA come from the germline V gene (reference sequence). The ends lost 6 bases at V and 7 bases at J; junction bases unmatched: 15. The CDR3 sequence is 16 residues long. The DNA of the CDR3 is TGCAGTGCACGGCGTCAGACAGGGCGGGCGAATTCACCCCTCCACTTT. Translation: CSARRQTGRANSPLHF.

J is TRBJ1-4 and V is TRBV28, with TRBD1 identical over 7 bases. The length of the CDR3 is 14 residues. The trim removed 6 bases at V and 3 bases at J, leaving 4 bases unmatched. CDR1 is MDHEN and CDR2 is SYDVKM in the germline V gene. This CDR3 is CASRMTGSNEKLFF. The CDR3 region has the DNA TGTGCCAGCAGGATGACAGGGTCTAATGAAAAACTGTTTTTT.